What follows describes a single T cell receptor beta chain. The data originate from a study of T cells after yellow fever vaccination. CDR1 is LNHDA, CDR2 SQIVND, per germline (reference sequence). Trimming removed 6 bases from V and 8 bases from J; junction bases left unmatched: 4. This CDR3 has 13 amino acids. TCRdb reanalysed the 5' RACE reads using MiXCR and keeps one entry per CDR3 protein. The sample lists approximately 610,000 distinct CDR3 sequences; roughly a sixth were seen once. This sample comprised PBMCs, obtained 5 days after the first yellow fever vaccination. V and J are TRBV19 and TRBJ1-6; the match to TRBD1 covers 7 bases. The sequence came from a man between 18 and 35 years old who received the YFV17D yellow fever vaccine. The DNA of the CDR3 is TGTGCCAGTAGAGAGGGGGCCGATTCACCCCTCCACTTT. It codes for CASREGADSPLHF.